This is a list of T cell receptor beta chains from one sample in a study of T cells in localized non-small cell lung cancer. Produced via immunoSEQ multiplex PCR; TCRdb's table is partial and in-frame only. The sample records tens of thousands of clones, approximately 88% being singletons. The sample here was peripheral blood, taken before any cancer treatment. Every receptor here comes from a woman aged 35 to 69 with stage I lung adenocarcinoma. The CDR3 runs from the conserved cysteine through the conserved F or W. A D gene is named only where the DNA matches it firmly. Part of the rows lack a size; the others show once, few, many or a class for expanded clones.

TRBD1,.,TRBV5-4,TRBJ2-5,CASSLRDRGETQYF,TGTGCCAGCAGCTTGAGGGACAGGGGCGAGACCCAGTACTTC
TRBD1,few,TRBV5-1,TRBJ2-7,CASSYGQGRVQYF,TGCGCCAGCAGCTACGGACAGGGTAGGGTGCAGTACTTC
.,.,TRBV7-3,TRBJ1-6,CASSLTGRGSNSPLHF,TGTGCCAGCAGCCTTACAGGGCGAGGGAGTAATTCACCCCTCCACTTT
TRBD1,.,TRBV28,TRBJ1-2,CASSSGQALYGYTF,TGTGCCAGCAGTTCAGGACAGGCGCTCTATGGCTACACCTTC
TRBD1,once,TRBV9,TRBJ2-7,CASSPGTAAAYEQYF,TGTGCCAGCAGCCCCGGGACAGCAGCCGCCTACGAGCAGTACTTC
.,once,TRBV5-1,TRBJ2-7,CASSLDKYEQYF,TGCGCCAGCAGCTTGGATAAGTACGAGCAGTACTTC
.,.,TRBV9,TRBJ2-2,CASSPTPISTGELFF,TGTGCCAGCAGTCCGACCCCTATATCTACCGGGGAGCTGTTTTTT
.,.,TRBV7-2,TRBJ1-4,CASSFVGNEKLFF,TGTGCCAGCAGCTTCGTTGGTAATGAAAAACTGTTTTTT
.,.,TRBV16,TRBJ2-5,CASSQLKIGETQYF,TGTGCCAGCAGCCAATTAAAGATTGGGGAGACCCAGTACTTC
.,.,TRBV5-1,TRBJ2-1,CASSHPKQGGGSNEQFF,TGCGCCAGCAGCCACCCTAAACAGGGGGGAGGGAGCAATGAGCAGTTCTTC
TRBD1,.,TRBV19,TRBJ1-2,CASRDYRGGSGYTF,TGTGCCAGTAGGGACTACAGGGGCGGGTCTGGCTACACCTTC
.,once,TRBV2,TRBJ2-7,CASRRVDRGFEQYF,TGTGCCAGCCGACGGGTGGACAGAGGGTTCGAGCAGTACTTC
.,.,TRBV2,TRBJ1-1,CASKLPNTEAFF,TGTGCCAGCAAGCTCCCCAACACTGAAGCTTTCTTT
.,.,TRBV7-8,TRBJ2-3,CASSLTPDTQYF,TGTGCCAGCAGCCTGACCCCAGATACGCAGTATTTT